What follows are 25 T cell receptor beta chains derived from one specimen sequenced in a study of T cell changes during pregnancy in multiple sclerosis. Clones were read by immunoSEQ multiplex PCR, and TCRdb kept only the in-frame ones, dropping some. The sample has about 32,000 clones, approximately 89% seen once; the top ten hold around 5%. The sequencing used CD8+ T cells from peripheral blood mononuclear cells, collected in the first trimester of pregnancy. The receptors were gathered from a female donor with multiple sclerosis, enrolled in a pregnancy study.

V is TRBV6-6 and J is TRBJ2-3, with D unresolved. V was pared by 2 bases and J by 2 bases, with 5 bases between. The CDR3 spans 13 residues. The V gene's germline CDR1 is MNHNY and CDR2 SVGAGI (reference sequence). CDR3 nucleotides: TGTGCCAGCAGTTACGTAGACACAGATACGCAGTATTTT. This encodes CASSYVDTDTQYF.

By share, this clone counts as medium-sized (0.01 to 0.1%). The V gene is TRBV6-5, the J gene TRBJ2-1, with 7 bases aligning to TRBD2. The germline CDR1 and CDR2 sequences are MNHEY and SVGAGI. The CDR3 is 15 amino acids. J lost 7 bases, V lost 4 bases, and 10 bases had no gene match. The CDR3 coding sequence is TGTGCCAGCAGTTCCGGACTAGTGGCTCCAAATGAGCAGTTCTTC. Its protein product is CASSSGLVAPNEQFF.

This chain joins TRBV28 and TRBJ2-1; maybe TRBD2 (7 bases). V gave up 3 bases and J gave up 9 bases, with 21 bases separating them. The CDR3 is made up of 16 amino acids. CDR1 MDHEN and CDR2 SYDVKM come from the germline V gene. CDR3 amino acids: CASSFISVAGAGEQFF. Written as DNA, the CDR3 is TGTGCCAGCAGTTTTATCTCGGTGGCGGGGGCGGGTGAGCAGTTCTTC.

The chain links TRBV7-9 to TRBJ2-2; D gene unclear. Germline values: CDR1 SEHNR, CDR2 FQNEAQ (reference sequence). This CDR3 is built from 14 residues. V lost 5 bases, J lost 4 bases, and 11 bases lay in between. Here the CDR3 DNA reads TGTGCCAGCAGCCCCCGAGTGAGCACCGGGGAGCTGTTTTTT. Encoded protein: CASSPRVSTGELFF.

The chain is built from TRBV28 and TRBJ2-7; 11 positions agree with TRBD2. The ends lost 3 bases at V and 2 bases at J; junction bases unmatched: 9. Germline V gene data show CDR1 as MDHEN and CDR2 as SYDVKM. This CDR3 has 17 amino acids. CDR3 residues: CASSFVLAGVGTYEQYF. Written as DNA, the CDR3 is TGTGCCAGCAGTTTTGTACTAGCGGGAGTCGGAACCTACGAGCAGTACTTC.

The V and J genes are TRBV27 and TRBJ1-5; 7 positions agree with TRBD1. The CDR3 is 16 amino acids. With 5 bases clipped from V and 0 bases from J, the junction kept 7 bases outside the gene matches. Germline V lookup: CDR1 MNHEY, CDR2 SMNVEV (reference sequence). The CDR3 nucleotides are TGTGCCAGCAGTCCAGGGACAGTCCTTAGCAATCAGCCCCAGCATTTT. The encoded protein is CASSPGTVLSNQPQHF.

The gene calls are TRBV7-2 and TRBJ2-3, with D tentatively TRBD2 (6 bases). From germline, CDR1 is SGHTA and CDR2 FQGNSA. Trimming took 1 base from V and 4 from J, leaving 12 bases between them. CDR3 size: 15 residues. CDR3 sequence (DNA): TGTGCCAGCAGCTTAGGGGGAGGAGGCGCAGATACGCAGTATTTT. Its protein product is CASSLGGGGADTQYF.

The chain couples TRBV19 to TRBJ1-5; tentatively, D is TRBD1 (6 bases). The CDR3 contains 15 residues. The V gene lost 5 bases and the J gene lost 3 bases, with 14 bases spanning the gap. In germline, CDR1 is LNHDA, CDR2 SQIVND (reference sequence). The CDR3 sequence is CASSVSQGNNQPQHF. In DNA form, the CDR3 reads TGTGCCAGTAGTGTTAGCCAGGGGAACAATCAGCCCCAGCATTTT.

V and J are TRBV27 and TRBJ1-1; D remains ambiguous. The CDR3 length is 13 residues. Per germline, CDR1 MNHEY and CDR2 SMNVEV (reference sequence). The V gene lost 3 bases and the J gene lost 3 bases, with 8 bases spanning the gap. In DNA, the CDR3 is TGTGCCAGCAGTTTGGGCGGGGACACTGAAGCTTTCTTT. Protein: CASSLGGDTEAFF.

A note on this clone: At one end, the junction sequence differs from germline, possibly due to a read error. This chain links TRBV7-7 with TRBJ2-7, with 8 positions matching TRBD1. Germline loops: CDR1 SSHAT, CDR2 FNYEAQ (reference sequence). The CDR3 runs 15 residues. The CDR3 here is CASRPIGQGMYEQYF. CDR3 coding DNA: TGTGCTAGCAGACCCATTGGACAGGGAATGTACGAGCAGTACTTC.

V usage is TRBV6-6 and J usage is TRBJ2-1, with TRBD2 matching 10 bases. Germline-derived CDR1 and CDR2 are MNHNY and SVGAGI (reference sequence). The CDR3 extends over 16 amino acids. J lost 7 bases, V lost 0 bases, and 6 bases had no gene match. The CDR3 DNA sequence: TGTGCCAGCAGTTACTCGAGCGGGAGGGCCTTTAATGAGCAGTTCTTC. This sequence encodes CASSYSSGRAFNEQFF.

The chain uses TRBV27 and TRBJ2-3; D not certain. The CDR3 has 15 amino acids. Per germline, CDR1 MNHEY and CDR2 SMNVEV (reference sequence). Trimming pared 0 bases from V and 2 bases from J, leaving 9 bases between. The CDR3 DNA sequence: TGTGCCAGCAGTTTATCTGACGGGTTCACAGATACGCAGTATTTT. Its translation: CASSLSDGFTDTQYF.

This rearrangement joins TRBV5-4 to TRBJ1-1; TRBD1 aligns across 11 bases. Looked up from germline, CDR1 is SGHNT and CDR2 is YYREEE (reference sequence). V shed 1 base and J 3 bases; nucleotides not matched to a gene: 5. The CDR3 is 16 amino acids. The CDR3 region has the DNA TGTGCCAGCAGCTTGCTTGGGACAGGGGGTTACACTGAAGCTTTCTTT. This gives the protein CASSLLGTGGYTEAFF.

This clone was observed once. This chain joins TRBV6-1 and TRBJ2-1; TRBD2 matches 10 bases. There are 15 residues in the CDR3. Germline CDR1 reads MNHNS; CDR2 reads SASEGT. V lost 3 bases, J lost 8 bases, and 7 bases stayed unmatched. The CDR3 DNA reads as TGTGCCAGCAGTGAGCAGGCTAGCGGGAGCGATGAGCAGTTCTTC. Residues: CASSEQASGSDEQFF.

The rearrangement links TRBV7-2 to TRBJ2-1; 8 positions agree with TRBD2. V was pared by 1 base and J by 12 bases, with 8 bases of the junction left unmatched. This CDR3 has 14 residues. Germline CDR1 and CDR2: SGHTA and FQGNSA. The CDR3 nucleotides are TGTGCCAGCAGCTTAGTTAGCCTAGCGGGCCCGCAGTTCTTC. Translation gives CASSLVSLAGPQFF.

This clone was counted a few times. The CDR3 DNA reads as TGTGCCAGCAGCTCCGGGACTCCTGAGTTCTACGAGCAGTACTTC. Its protein product is CASSSGTPEFYEQYF. The chain couples TRBV7-9 to TRBJ2-7; TRBD2 might be the D (6 bases). The length of the CDR3 is 15 residues. V was cut by 4 bases and J by 3 bases, with 16 bases left in between. Germline V lookup: CDR1 SEHNR, CDR2 FQNEAQ (reference sequence). Supplemented by reference TRBV7-9 and TRBJ2-7, the full variable domain reads DTGVSQNPRHKITKRGQNVTFRCDPISEHNRLYWYRQTLGQGPEFLTYFQNEAQLEKSRLLSDRFSAERPKGSFSTLEIQRTEQGDSAMYLCASSSGTPEFYEQYFGPGTRLTVT.

This clone is deemed medium-sized. The chain couples TRBV6-4 to TRBJ2-2; 7 bases map to TRBD2. The CDR3 is 16 residues long. Germline assignment: CDR1 MRHNA and CDR2 SNTAGT. Trimming cost V 2 bases and J 5 bases; bases outside gene matches: 8. The CDR3: CASSDSQRGLTGELFF. The CDR3, as DNA: TGTGCCAGCAGTGACAGTCAGCGGGGACTAACCGGGGAGCTGTTTTTT.

This chain uses TRBV19 with TRBJ2-3; D perhaps matches TRBD2 (7 bases). This CDR3 is 14 amino acids long. Trimming removed 9 bases at V and 2 bases at J, with 15 bases between. The germline gives CDR1 LNHDA, CDR2 SQIVND (reference sequence). The CDR3 nucleotides are TGTGCCAGCCAAGGGGGGGAGACCACAGATACGCAGTATTTT. The encoded protein is CASQGGETTDTQYF.

The chain combines TRBV7-9 with TRBJ2-1, with 15 bases that match TRBD2. Germline CDR1 SEHNR, CDR2 FQNEAQ (reference sequence). The V gene end was trimmed by 3 bases and the J gene end by 9 bases; junction bases not matched to a gene: 9. The CDR3 is 17 residues long. CDR3 protein: CASSFGLAGGRVVEQFF. In DNA, the CDR3 is TGTGCCAGCAGCTTTGGACTAGCGGGAGGGCGGGTGGTTGAGCAGTTCTTC.

The V gene is TRBV4-1, the J gene TRBJ2-5, with a tentative D call TRBD1 (5 bases). This CDR3 has 15 residues. CDR1 and CDR2 (germline): MGHRA, YSYEKL. V lost 0 bases, J lost 4 bases, and 12 bases lay in between. Here the CDR3 DNA reads TGCGCCAGCAGCCAAGAGGGGCAGTTAAGAGAGACCCAGTACTTC. It translates to CASSQEGQLRETQYF.

The rearrangement links TRBV5-6 to TRBJ1-1; 7 bases fit TRBD1. The CDR3 has 15 amino acids. Trimming cost V 5 bases and J 0 bases; bases outside gene matches: 7. The germline V gene has CDR1 SGHDT and CDR2 YYEEEE. The CDR3 loop is CASSSGTVMNTEAFF. In nucleotides, the CDR3 is TGTGCCAGCAGTTCCGGGACAGTCATGAACACTGAAGCTTTCTTT.

This rearrangement joins TRBV6-4 to TRBJ2-3, with a possible D match to TRBD1 (6 bases). Trimming took 4 bases from V and 1 from J, leaving 9 bases between them. This CDR3 has 14 amino acids. CDR1 and CDR2 from the germline V gene are MRHNA and SNTAGT. The DNA of the CDR3 is TGTGCCAGCAGTGGAGCAGGGGGCACAGATACGCAGTATTTT. Translated, it gives CASSGAGGTDTQYF.

This chain uses TRBV4-1 with TRBJ2-7; 9 bases align to TRBD1. CDR3 length: 15 amino acids. Germline CDR1 MGHRA, CDR2 YSYEKL. Germline trimming cut 5 bases from V and 3 bases from J; bases unmatched to any gene: 8. The CDR3 DNA is TGCGCCAGCAGCTTGCGACAGGGGGATTACTACGAGCAGTACTTC. Amino acid sequence: CASSLRQGDYYEQYF.

The chain links TRBV11-3 to TRBJ2-1; D is unresolved. Germline V gene data show CDR1 as SGHNT and CDR2 as YENEEA. Trimming stripped 5 bases from V and 2 bases from J, with 10 bases between. This CDR3 is built from 14 residues. CDR3 protein: CASSPAEAYNEQFF. The CDR3 DNA sequence: TGTGCCAGCAGCCCCGCAGAGGCCTACAATGAGCAGTTCTTC.

The V call is TRBV28, the J call TRBJ1-5; 7 bases map to TRBD1. V dropped 2 bases and J dropped 6; count of bases not matched to a gene: 7. Germline values: CDR1 MDHEN, CDR2 SYDVKM. This CDR3 is 15 amino acids long. For the CDR3, the DNA is TGTGCCAGCAGTTTAACAGGGGACCTTGTTCAGCCCCAGCATTTT. Protein: CASSLTGDLVQPQHF.